Shown below are 28 T cell receptor beta chains from a single sample sequenced in a study of cytomegalovirus exposure and HLA in healthy donors. The PCR employed 60 Vbeta primers together with 13 Jbeta primers. Some clones are missing from TCRdb's copy, which holds only in-frame ones; the method was immunoSEQ multiplex PCR. The data contain 150,000 to 200,000 clones, approximately 81% of them singletons. Sequenced material: PBMCs. The receptors shown here come from a woman between 45 and 60 years old in good health and CMV-seronegative.

This clone occurred once. The chain joins TRBV6-1 to TRBJ1-6; TRBD1 aligns across 7 bases. J gave up 7 bases and V 5 bases, and 8 bases lay outside the gene matches. Germline V gene lookup returns CDR1 MNHNS and CDR2 SASEGT. The CDR3 consists of 15 residues. DNA for the CDR3: TGTGCCAGCAGTCTGGACAGGTGGCCAAATTCACCCCTCCACTTT. Translation gives CASSLDRWPNSPLHF.

The gene calls are TRBV4-3 and TRBJ2-1, with TRBD2 matching over 7 bases. CDR3 length: 17 amino acids. Germline CDR1 reads LGHNA; CDR2 reads YSLEER. Losses at the gene ends were 1 base for V and 0 bases for J; bases not matched to a gene: 6. The CDR3 region has the DNA TGCGCCAGCAGCCAAGGATCAGCGGGGATCTCCTACAATGAGCAGTTCTTC. Protein: CASSQGSAGISYNEQFF.

This clone was detected only a few times. The chain joins TRBV14 to TRBJ2-5; tentatively, D is TRBD1 (6 bases). V shed 3 bases and J shed 5 bases, with 16 bases lying between them. The CDR3 has 15 residues. Germline V lookup: CDR1 SGHDN, CDR2 FVKESK. This chain's CDR3 is CASSHLTRGTETQYF. The DNA for the CDR3 is TGTGCCAGCAGCCACCTCACAAGGGGGACGGAGACCCAGTACTTC.

The chain uses TRBV2 and TRBJ2-1, with 9 nucleotides matching TRBD2. The CDR3 loop spans 16 amino acids. Germline trimming cut 4 bases from V and 0 bases from J; bases unmatched to any gene: 4. Germline lookup yields CDR1 SNHLY and CDR2 FYNNEI. CDR3 in amino acids: CASSALAGNSYNEQFF. In DNA form, the CDR3 reads TGTGCCAGCAGTGCCCTAGCGGGAAACTCCTACAATGAGCAGTTCTTC.

Regarding this clone: An end of the junction differs from the germline gene, which may be a read error. This chain joins TRBV25-1 and TRBJ2-3, with 9 bases fitting TRBD2. The CDR3 loop spans 14 amino acids. Germline lookup yields CDR1 MGHDK and CDR2 SYGVNS. CDR3 in amino acids: CASGRRGGTDTQYF. The CDR3 nucleotides are TGTGCCAGCGGTCGGCGGGGGGGCACCGATACGCAGTATTTT.

This chain uses TRBV27 with TRBJ1-5; D is uncertain. There are 15 residues in the CDR3. CDR1 is MNHEY, CDR2 SMNVEV, per germline (reference sequence). Trimming cost V 4 bases and J 4 bases, with 14 bases left between them. CDR3 nucleotide sequence: TGTGCCAGCAGTTCGGGCCAGGAGGTTAATCAGCCCCAGCATTTT. It specifies CASSSGQEVNQPQHF.

The V and J genes are TRBV27 and TRBJ2-2, with 7 bases matching TRBD1. V gave up 6 bases and J gave up 5 bases; unmatched junction bases: 9. Germline V gene data show CDR1 as MNHEY and CDR2 as SMNVEV (reference sequence). The CDR3 is 15 residues long. For the CDR3, the DNA is TGTGCCAGCAGAACCGGGACAGCTAAGACCGGGGAGCTGTTTTTT. This codes for CASRTGTAKTGELFF.

V and J are TRBV6-4 and TRBJ2-7, with D perhaps TRBD2 (6 bases). V was pared by 2 bases and J by 0 bases, with 17 bases between. This CDR3 comprises 17 residues. Germline V gene data show CDR1 as MRHNA and CDR2 as SNTAGT. The CDR3 DNA reads TGTGCCAGCAGTGACCTCCGGCTAGCGTGTTTCTCCTACGAGCAGTACTTC. Encoded protein: CASSDLRLACFSYEQYF.

About this clone: Relative to the germline gene, one junction end is altered; a read error may explain this. This chain links TRBV7-9 with TRBJ1-5; 7 bases match TRBD1. CDR3 length: 14 residues. Germline CDR1 SEHNR, CDR2 FQNEAQ (reference sequence). The CDR3 here is CSSSLDRANQPQHF. DNA for the CDR3: TGTTCCAGCAGCTTAGACAGGGCTAATCAGCCCCAGCATTTT.

V and J are TRBV10-3 and TRBJ1-2; tentatively, D is TRBD1 (5 bases). The CDR3 length is 12 residues. The V end lost 7 bases, the J end lost 8 bases, and 14 bases lay between the germline ends. Germline CDR1 reads ENHRY; CDR2 reads SYGVKD. CDR3 bases: TGTGCCATCACGTGGCAGGGCCAAGGCTACACCTTC. Translating it yields CAITWQGQGYTF.

This clone was detected only once. The chain couples TRBV30 to TRBJ2-7; TRBD1 matches 7 bases. The CDR3 spans 14 residues. CDR1 and CDR2 (germline): GTSNPN, SVGIG (reference sequence). The J segment lost 4 bases and the V segment lost 0 bases, leaving 6 bases of the junction unmatched. The CDR3 loop is CAWSVGRGIYEQYF. CDR3 bases: TGTGCCTGGAGTGTAGGCAGGGGGATTTACGAGCAGTACTTC.

The chain is built from TRBV4-3 and TRBJ2-5, with D uncertain. The germline gives CDR1 LGHNA, CDR2 YSLEER. V lost 0 bases and J lost 4, with 9 bases in between. The CDR3 contains 14 residues. This chain's CDR3 is CASSQDRRGETQYF. In DNA, the CDR3 is TGCGCCAGCAGCCAAGATCGAAGAGGAGAGACCCAGTACTTC.

This clone showed up just a few times. The chain has TRBV5-1 and TRBJ1-2, with D possibly being TRBD1 (6 bases). Germline CDR1 reads SGHRS; CDR2 reads YFSETQ. V was shortened by 4 bases and J by 8 bases, with 15 bases between the two germline ends. The CDR3 consists of 13 residues. The CDR3 spells CASSPTGSHGYTF. The CDR3 nucleotides are TGCGCCAGCAGCCCTACAGGGAGCCACGGCTACACCTTC.

The chain couples TRBV7-8 to TRBJ1-4, with 7 bases matching TRBD1. The CDR3 covers 15 residues. The germline CDR1 and CDR2 sequences are SGHVS and FQNEAQ. The ends lost 5 bases at V and 5 bases at J; junction bases unmatched: 8. The CDR3 sequence is CASSVSIQGNEKLFF. Here the CDR3 DNA reads TGTGCCAGCAGCGTCTCGATACAGGGGAATGAAAAACTGTTTTTT.

The chain links TRBV19 to TRBJ2-5; D is undetermined. The CDR3 has 12 amino acids. Germline V gene lookup returns CDR1 LNHDA and CDR2 SQIVND (reference sequence). Trimming cost V 6 bases and J 5 bases, with 10 bases left between them. In DNA, the CDR3 is TGTGCCAGTAGCTCCTACGGGGAGACCCAGTACTTC. Translation gives CASSSYGETQYF.

The chain is built from TRBV14 and TRBJ2-5, with TRBD2 identical over 9 bases. Matching the DNA end better, TRBJ2-7 makes the J call doubtful. The CDR3 runs 15 residues. Germline CDR1 reads SGHDN; CDR2 reads FVKESK. The CDR3, as DNA: TGTGCCAGCAGCCACCGACTAGCGGTCTCCTACGAGCAGTACTTC. This encodes CASSHRLAVSYEQYF.

The chain combines TRBV9 with TRBJ1-1; D is possibly TRBD1 (5 bases). V was clipped by 3 bases and J by 1 base, with 13 bases between them. The CDR3 covers 15 residues. From germline, CDR1 is SGDLS and CDR2 YYNGEE. The CDR3 region is CASSAGGNGNTEAFF. CDR3 DNA sequence: TGTGCCAGCAGCGCCGGGGGGAACGGGAACACTGAAGCTTTCTTT.

The chain is built from TRBV21-1 and TRBJ2-3; the table assigns TRBD2, which was not confirmed against the DNA. TRBV21-1 is noted as a pseudogene. There are 17 residues in the CDR3. The chain's CDR3 is CASSKGGVSYSTDTQYF. DNA for the CDR3: TGTGCCAGCAGCAAAGGGGGGGTATCCTATAGCACAGATACGCAGTATTTT.

The rearrangement links TRBV5-1 to TRBJ1-4; D call uncertain. The CDR3 length is 17 residues. Trimming shortened V by 1 base and J by 2 bases, and 15 bases separated the two germline ends. Germline V CDR1 and CDR2: SGHRS, YFSETQ. This chain's CDR3 is CASSLFGSANTNEKLFF. The CDR3 bases are TGCGCCAGCAGCTTGTTCGGCAGCGCAAACACTAATGAAAAACTGTTTTTT.

The rearrangement links TRBV28 to TRBJ1-5; tentative D call: TRBD1 (6 bases). Trimming stripped 10 bases from V and 7 bases from J, with 14 bases between. The CDR3 runs to 12 residues. CDR1 and CDR2 (germline): MDHEN, SYDVKM. The CDR3 coding sequence is TGTGCCACCTATAGGGGGTGGCAGCCCCAGCATTTT. It codes for CATYRGWQPQHF.

In this sample, this clone turned up once. The chain joins TRBV7-2 to TRBJ2-7, with TRBD1 identical over 9 bases. V gave up 1 base and J gave up 4 bases; unmatched junction bases: 5. CDR3 length equals 15 residues. Germline V gives CDR1 SGHTA, CDR2 FQGNSA. The CDR3 here is CASSLGTGATYEQYF. The CDR3 DNA follows: TGTGCCAGCAGCTTAGGGACAGGGGCGACTTACGAGCAGTACTTC.

The chain combines TRBV7-8 with TRBJ2-1; 8 positions agree with TRBD1. The CDR3 has 14 amino acids. The V gene's germline CDR1 is SGHVS and CDR2 FQNEAQ. With V trimmed by 4 bases and J by 7 bases, 6 bases remained unmatched. The CDR3 here is CASSSRTGWNEQFF. The CDR3 coding sequence is TGTGCCAGCAGCTCCCGGACAGGGTGGAATGAGCAGTTCTTC.

This clone was counted only a few times. V gene TRBV7-6 combines with J gene TRBJ1-6, with unresolved D. This CDR3 is built from 16 residues. The germline V gene has CDR1 SGHVS and CDR2 FNYEAQ. Trimming removed 5 bases from V and 8 bases from J, with 19 bases in between. CDR3 protein: CASSNRPGEADSPLHF. The CDR3 DNA reads as TGTGCCAGCAGCAACCGACCCGGGGAGGCCGATTCACCCCTCCACTTT.

This clone occurred a few times. V is TRBV7-9 and J is TRBJ2-5; D possibly corresponds to TRBD2 (7 bases). The CDR3 runs to 15 residues. Trimming left V 6 bases short and J 2 bases short, with 16 bases between. The germline CDR1 and CDR2 sequences are SEHNR and FQNEAQ (reference sequence). CDR3 DNA sequence: TGTGCCAGCAGTGACCGGGGGGCATGGCAAGAGACCCAGTACTTC. The encoded protein is CASSDRGAWQETQYF.

The rearrangement uses TRBV7-9 and TRBJ1-3; TRBD1 agrees at 10 bases. V was pared by 5 bases and J by 4 bases, with 5 bases of the junction left unmatched. There are 15 residues in the CDR3. Germline-derived CDR1 and CDR2 are SEHNR and FQNEAQ (reference sequence). CDR3 DNA: TGTGCCAGCAGCACCGGACAGGGGGAGGGAAACACCATATATTTT. Residues: CASSTGQGEGNTIYF.

This clone was counted once. The chain carries TRBV28 and TRBJ1-1; TRBD1 is a possible D gene (5 bases). CDR1 and CDR2 (germline): MDHEN, SYDVKM. The CDR3 length is 15 residues. The V end was cut by 2 bases, the J end by 1 base, with 11 bases between. The CDR3 DNA is TGTGCCAGCAGTTTAGATCAGGGTTCGAACACTGAAGCTTTCTTT. Protein product: CASSLDQGSNTEAFF.

This clone was counted between two and nine times. The chain combines TRBV15 with TRBJ1-2; 8 bases map to TRBD1. V lost 4 bases and J lost 2; bases outside the gene matches: 3. The CDR3 sequence is 14 residues long. Per germline, CDR1 LNHNV and CDR2 YYDKDF (reference sequence). The CDR3 nucleotides read TGTGCCACCAGCACTGGGACAGGAAACTATGGCTACACCTTC. Translated, it gives CATSTGTGNYGYTF.

The V and J genes are TRBV7-2 and TRBJ1-5, with D maybe TRBD1 (6 bases). V gave up 7 bases and J gave up 7 bases, with 14 bases separating them. Per germline, CDR1 SGHTA and CDR2 FQGNSA. The CDR3 totals 13 residues. The CDR3 loop is CASKGGGNQPQHF. CDR3 nucleotide sequence: TGTGCCAGCAAAGGGGGGGGGAACCAGCCCCAGCATTTT.